This T cell receptor beta chain originates from a study of blood T cell repertoires in COVID-19. The wider study: Spain, Italy and the United States supplied samples that represented acute and convalescent COVID-19.

Method: immunoSEQ multiplex PCR; TCRdb's copy keeps in-frame clones and lacks some. Of over 55,000 clones in the sample, over 65% are singletons; the top ten hold 35% to 45%. Germline CDR1 reads SGHRS; CDR2 reads YFSETQ. This CDR3 is built from 14 residues. The V and J ends lost 4 bases and 0 bases respectively, with 9 bases between them. The chain uses TRBV5-1 and TRBJ2-3, with D perhaps matching TRBD1 (5 bases). The clonotype originates from an older woman with acute or convalescent COVID-19. Sequences were obtained from peripheral blood. The CDR3 sequence: CASSQGSSTDTQYF. CDR3 coding DNA: TGCGCCAGCAGCCAGGGCTCTAGCACAGATACGCAGTATTTT. The complete variable domain, with remaining parts taken from reference TRBV5-1 and TRBJ2-3, reads KAGVTQTPRYLIKTRGQQVTLSCSPISGHRSVSWYQQTPGQGLQFLFEYFSETQRNKGNFPGRFSGRQFSNSRSEMNVSTLELGDSALYLCASSQGSSTDTQYFGPGTRLTVL.